The source of this T cell receptor (beta chain) is a study of control samples from healthy donors and cancer patients. The assay was immunoSEQ multiplex PCR, and TCRdb's table has in-frame clones only and misses some. In the table there are around 170,000 clones, around nine tenths of which are singletons. A word on this clone: Other DNA sequences of this sample code for an identical CDR3.

This CDR3 has 16 amino acids. Trimming removed 0 bases at V and 3 bases at J, with 14 bases between. The V gene's germline CDR1 is SGHRS and CDR2 YFSETQ. The source is a young woman in good health. The chain uses TRBV5-1 and TRBJ2-3; unclear D gene. The sequencing input was blood. CDR3 loop: CASSLGTSPKTDTQYF. CDR3 sequence (DNA): TGCGCCAGCAGCTTGGGGACGAGCCCCAAGACAGATACGCAGTATTTT.